The next 17 T cell receptor beta chains were all read from a single sample in a study of identical twins. Using its own MiXCR run on the 5' RACE reads, TCRdb lists one record per CDR3 protein. Seen here are 260,000 or so distinct CDR3 sequences, 6% to 8.5% observed once, and the top ten hold around 5%. The same data also contributed to another study, on yellow fever vaccine responses in identical twins.

The sample consisted of CD8+ T cells sorted from blood. Receptor source: a woman between 18 and 30 years old in good health.

V gene TRBV5-5 combines with J gene TRBJ2-2; D not resolved. Germline V gene sequence: CDR1 SGHKS, CDR2 YYEKEE (reference sequence). The CDR3 runs to 16 residues. V lost 0 bases, J lost 1 base, and 10 bases lay in between. This CDR3 is CASSLVSGLNTGELFF. CDR3 sequence (DNA): TGTGCCAGCAGCTTGGTGTCGGGCCTGAACACCGGGGAGCTGTTTTTT.

The sample holds a few counts of this clonotype. The chain uses TRBV6-5 and TRBJ2-7; D remains unclear. The V end was cut by 7 bases, the J end by 3 bases, with 19 bases between. This CDR3 comprises 15 residues. Germline assignment: CDR1 MNHEY and CDR2 SVGAGI. This chain's CDR3 is CASNSKPAENYEQYF. The CDR3 DNA is TGTGCCAGCAATTCCAAACCGGCAGAAAACTACGAGCAGTACTTC.

This clonotype was seen more than once but under ten times. The chain is built from TRBV7-7 and TRBJ2-7; unclear D gene. Germline V gives CDR1 SSHAT, CDR2 FNYEAQ (reference sequence). V was clipped by 4 bases and J by 4 bases, with 11 bases between them. The CDR3 contains 13 residues. In DNA, the CDR3 is TGTGCCAGCAGCTATGGGGTCGAGTACGAGCAGTACTTC. Translated, it gives CASSYGVEYEQYF.

The chain is built from TRBV4-1 and TRBJ2-7, with a tentative D call TRBD2 (6 bases). Germline lookup yields CDR1 MGHRA and CDR2 YSYEKL. The length of the CDR3 is 14 residues. V was trimmed by 5 bases and J by 5 bases, leaving 16 bases between them. The CDR3 DNA is TGCGCCAGCAGCGCACCAGGGAGGTTCAACGAGCAGTACTTC. Amino acid sequence: CASSAPGRFNEQYF.

This clonotype was seen only a few times. J is TRBJ2-2 and V is TRBV11-2; unclear D gene. The CDR3 has 11 amino acids. Trimming removed 7 bases from V and 9 bases from J, with 9 bases in between. Germline values: CDR1 SGHAT, CDR2 FQNNGV. This CDR3 is CASTIGRELFF. In DNA, the CDR3 is TGTGCCAGCACGATAGGGAGGGAGCTGTTTTTT.

At least ten counts were recorded for this clonotype. The chain is built from TRBV2 and TRBJ2-5; a weak D match, TRBD2 (5 bases). Germline lookup yields CDR1 SNHLY and CDR2 FYNNEI. Trimming pared 8 bases from V and 5 bases from J, leaving 15 bases between. This CDR3 region has 13 residues. For the CDR3, the DNA is TGTGCCAGCCAAGACACTATAGCGGAGACCCAGTACTTC. Encoded protein: CASQDTIAETQYF.

This sequence joins TRBV14 and TRBJ2-1, with a weak D call TRBD1 (6 bases). Germline V lookup: CDR1 SGHDN, CDR2 FVKESK. This CDR3 contains 14 residues. V shed 3 bases and J shed 7 bases, with 13 bases lying between them. The CDR3, as DNA: TGTGCCAGCAGCCATCTAACAGGGAAAAATGAGCAGTTCTTC. Translating it yields CASSHLTGKNEQFF.

This clonotype was counted many times. The rearrangement uses TRBV12-3 or TRBV12-4 and TRBJ2-2; a weak D match, TRBD2 (5 bases). The CDR3 extends over 15 amino acids. Trimming shortened V by 5 bases and J by 9 bases, and 19 bases separated the two germline ends. In DNA, the CDR3 is TGTGCCAGCAGTCCGCCCGGGCGGGCTGCGTGGGAGCTGTTTTTT. Translating gives CASSPPGRAAWELFF.

This clonotype was counted at least ten times. J is TRBJ2-7 and V is TRBV12-3 or TRBV12-4; 10 nucleotides line up with TRBD2. The J segment lost 5 bases and the V segment lost 0 bases, leaving 7 bases of the junction unmatched. The length of the CDR3 is 16 residues. The CDR3 DNA reads TGTGCCAGCAGTTTAGCTTGGACTAGCGGTCCTCACGAGCAGTACTTC. It yields the protein CASSLAWTSGPHEQYF.

This clonotype was seen a handful of times. The chain is built from TRBV12-3 or TRBV12-4 and TRBJ2-7, with 9 bases that match TRBD1. This CDR3 is built from 13 residues. After removal of 5 bases from V and 2 bases from J, the junction contained 1 base not matched to a gene. Here the CDR3 reads CASSHRGPYEQYF. CDR3 nucleotides: TGTGCCAGCAGTCACAGGGGGCCCTACGAGCAGTACTTC.

Many counts were recorded for this clonotype. The rearrangement joins TRBV2 to TRBJ1-1, with a tentative D call TRBD1 (5 bases). The V end lost 9 bases, the J end lost 6 bases, and 17 bases lay between the germline ends. This CDR3 spans 13 amino acids. Germline-derived CDR1 and CDR2 are SNHLY and FYNNEI. This CDR3 is CASPPGLVSEAFF. DNA for the CDR3: TGTGCCAGTCCTCCGGGACTGGTCTCTGAAGCTTTCTTT.

This clonotype was observed at least ten times. The V and J genes are TRBV12-3 or TRBV12-4 and TRBJ2-2; TRBD1 might be the D (6 bases). This CDR3 is built from 12 residues. V was pared by 5 bases and J by 7 bases, with 8 bases between. CDR3 sequence: CASSATGGELFF. CDR3 bases: TGTGCCAGCAGTGCGACAGGCGGGGAGCTGTTTTTT.

This clonotype was detected a few times. CDR3 sequence: CASSPGTGVRHEQYV. The CDR3 coding sequence is TGCGCCAGCAGCCCGGGGACAGGGGTCCGTCACGAGCAGTACGTC. The chain employs TRBV5-1 and TRBJ2-7; 10 bases are a match to TRBD1. The V gene end was trimmed by 4 bases and the J gene end by 5 bases; junction bases not matched to a gene: 9. CDR1 SGHRS and CDR2 YFSETQ come from the germline V gene. This CDR3 contains 15 residues.

The rearrangement joins TRBV7-7 to TRBJ2-2, with D perhaps assigned TRBD1 or TRBD2 (5 bases each). The CDR3 spans 12 residues. The V and J ends lost 11 bases and 7 bases respectively, with 14 bases between them. Germline CDR1 SSHAT, CDR2 FNYEAQ (reference sequence). For the CDR3, the DNA is TGTGCCTGGGGGAGCCGCCACGGGGAGCTGTTTTTT. Amino acid sequence: CAWGSRHGELFF.

This clonotype was seen a few times. The chain couples TRBV9 to TRBJ1-1, with unresolved D. V lost 4 bases to trimming and J lost 2 bases, with 12 bases between them. CDR1 and CDR2 from the germline V gene are SGDLS and YYNGEE. This CDR3 region has 14 residues. As DNA, the CDR3 is TGTGCCAGCAGCCCCCTCCCATTAAACACTGAAGCTTTCTTT. Its protein product is CASSPLPLNTEAFF.

This clonotype was observed a few times. The rearrangement joins TRBV2 to TRBJ2-3, with 12 bases that match TRBD2. Germline loops: CDR1 SNHLY, CDR2 FYNNEI. V shed 7 bases and J 6 bases; nucleotides not matched to a gene: 8. CDR3 length: 15 amino acids. The CDR3 sequence: CASTTTSGSGDTQYF. The CDR3 nucleotides read TGTGCCAGCACCACGACTAGCGGGAGCGGGGATACGCAGTATTTT.

This clonotype showed up many times. This chain uses TRBV2 with TRBJ2-2; TRBD2 is a possible D gene (7 bases). Germline CDR1 is SNHLY and CDR2 is FYNNEI. V shed 2 bases and J shed 5 bases, with 15 bases lying between them. The CDR3 loop spans 16 amino acids. The CDR3 coding sequence is TGTGCCAGCAGTGAATGGGGGGGCCCTGGGACCGGGGAGCTGTTTTTT. Its protein is CASSEWGGPGTGELFF.